The 3 T cell receptor beta chains below were found in one sample sequenced in a study of blood T cell repertoires in COVID-19. Some clones are missing from TCRdb's copy, which holds only in-frame ones; the method was immunoSEQ multiplex PCR. The sample shows about 110,000 clones, 86% of them seen only once. The sequenced material came from peripheral blood. The source of these receptors is a man aged 35 to 55 with acute or convalescent COVID-19.

The J gene is TRBJ1-1, the V gene TRBV12-3 or TRBV12-4; D is unresolved. Trimming removed 2 bases at V and 8 bases at J, with 12 bases between. The CDR3 extends over 13 amino acids. CDR3 nucleotides: TGTGCCAGCAGTTTAAAGGCGGGGTCCGAAGCTTTCTTT. It specifies CASSLKAGSEAFF.

The table lists this clone with a few counts. V usage is TRBV29-1 and J usage is TRBJ2-6; TRBD1 matches at 8 bases. The CDR3 extends over 16 amino acids. Looked up from germline, CDR1 is SQVTM and CDR2 is ANQGSEA. Unmatched junction bases numbered 6, after V lost 4 bases and J lost 1 base. The CDR3 DNA reads TGCAGCGTTGTTGGGACAGGTTTATCTGGGGCCAACGTCCTGACTTTC. Translating it yields CSVVGTGLSGANVLTF.

This sequence joins TRBV5-6 and TRBJ1-3, with D perhaps TRBD1 (5 bases). The CDR3 has 16 amino acids. From germline, CDR1 is SGHDT and CDR2 YYEEEE. Trimming shortened V by 0 bases and J by 0 bases, and 10 bases separated the two germline ends. The CDR3 spells CASSLGDRFSGNTIYF. The CDR3 DNA sequence: TGTGCCAGCAGCTTGGGAGACAGATTCTCTGGAAACACCATATATTTT.